This entry features one T cell receptor (beta chain) sequence. What it recognizes is unknown. The source of the sample is a study of shared clonotypes between healthy human individuals. Study observations and caveats: The small donor group covered limited genetic and exposure diversity. Sampling was confined to blood; repertoires within tissues likely differ. Sequencing depth was a factor that was expected to affect clonotype sharing among donors.

Among the unsorted PBMC samples, replicate PCRs used roughly 300 ng DNA, 25,000 to 35,000 T cell genomes. Profiled with immunoSEQ multiplex PCR; TCRdb holds only in-frame clones, not every one. The sample yields about 470,000 clones, about four fifths seen once. This CDR3 has 16 residues. V gave up 3 bases and J gave up 0 bases; unmatched junction bases: 2. The germline CDR1 and CDR2 sequences are LNHDA and SQIVND (reference sequence). The chain is built from TRBV19 and TRBJ1-3; TRBD1 matches 10 bases. The clonotype originates from a woman between 35 and 50 years old in good health. Some clones in this sample may be carry-over from other donors' samples. Sequencing used PBMCs. CDR3: CASSIGTGDSGNTIYF. The DNA of the CDR3 is TGTGCCAGTAGTATCGGGACAGGGGACTCTGGAAACACCATATATTTT.